This record covers a single T cell receptor (beta chain). Its specificity is unknown. The source of the sample is a study of CD8 T cells in Susac syndrome. Overall study results and limits: The study admitted that it had a relatively small number of individuals in its TCR sequencing and HLA analysis.

This CDR3 comprises 16 residues. J lost 3 bases, V lost 4 bases, and 9 bases had no gene match. The germline gives CDR1 MNHEY, CDR2 SVGAGI. Random hexamers were used to reverse transcribe the RNA input (about 0.5 to 1 ug). Multiplex PCR with immunoSEQ amplified the TCR beta CDR3 across 54 Vbeta and 13 Jbeta. MiXCR, run by TCRdb on the immunoSEQ multiplex PCR reads, gives a single entry per CDR3 protein. The data hold a few hundred thousand distinct CDR3 sequences, with roughly 94% observed a single time. Negative isolation was used for CD8+ and CD4+ T cells, and FACS enrichment was applied to TEMRA cells.

The chain combines TRBV6-5 with TRBJ1-2; the match to TRBD1 covers 9 bases. The sequenced sample consisted of CD4+ T cells from PBMCs. The origin of this receptor is a human donor with multiple sclerosis. Here the CDR3 DNA reads TGTGCCAGCAGTTCCTCAAGGACAGGGGCTTACTATGGCTACACCTTC. Translation: CASSSSRTGAYYGYTF.